The next 5 T cell receptor beta chains were all read from a single sample in a study of beta chain features in type 1 diabetes listed by TCRdb under 2018. What the authors observed across the whole study: Type 1 diabetes patients showed a moderate but significant shortening of TCRB CDR3 length in all four CD4+ subsets.

These receptors have no identified antigens. Library method: the immunoSEQ multiplex PCR assay. The High Capacity cDNA Reverse Transcription Kit was used to reverse transcribe all of the isolated RNA, meaning that expressed TCRB transcripts were what got sequenced. TCRdb carries this immuneACCESS record with in-frame sequences only. Its versions omit some clonotypes, under half of them owing to an unresolved V gene in the studies checked, with the rest unexplained. Within this sample are 300,000 or so clones, with around 9.3% of them counted one time only. The leading ten clones occupy roughly 1% of the sample. The sequenced sample consisted of central memory CD4+ T cells from blood. Source of these receptors: a man aged 25 to 40 with type 1 diabetes.

The CDR3 bases are TGTGCCAGCAGCAAAGCAGGGACTAGGTGCGTGGATGAGCAGTTCTTC. Translating gives CASSKAGTRCVDEQFF. The chain carries TRBV21-1 and TRBJ2-1; the DNA was not compared with TRBD2, the D call given in the table. TRBV21-1 constitutes a pseudogene. The CDR3 is 16 amino acids.

The table lists this clone with a few counts. Other DNA variants within this sample encode the same CDR3. V usage is TRBV29-1 and J usage is TRBJ2-2; the D is unclear. Germline V gene lookup returns CDR1 SQVTM and CDR2 ANQGSEA. The CDR3 totals 12 residues. V was cut by 3 bases and J by 3 bases, with 5 bases left in between. The CDR3 coding sequence is TGCAGCGTTGAGGGTTACACCGGGGAGCTGTTTTTT. It encodes CSVEGYTGELFF.

In its sample, this clone was seen a few times. This sequence joins TRBV6-5 and TRBJ2-5, with 8 positions matching TRBD1. The CDR3 spans 15 residues. Germline trimming cut 2 bases from V and 2 bases from J; bases unmatched to any gene: 4. Germline-derived CDR1 and CDR2 are MNHEY and SVGAGI. The CDR3 DNA reads TGTGCCAGCAGTTACGGCCGGGACAGGCAAGAGACCCAGTACTTC. Residues: CASSYGRDRQETQYF.

This clone occurred a few times. The rearrangement uses TRBV6-6 and TRBJ1-3; D is undetermined. The V end lost 0 bases, the J end lost 4 bases, and 7 bases lay between the germline ends. The germline V gene encodes CDR1 MNHNY and CDR2 SVGAGI (reference sequence). CDR3 size: 14 residues. The CDR3 reads CASSYSSTGNTIYF. The CDR3, as DNA: TGTGCCAGCAGTTACTCAAGCACGGGAAACACCATATATTTT.

This clone was seen ten or more times. J is TRBJ1-6 and V is TRBV5-6; unclear D gene. CDR1 and CDR2 (germline): SGHDT, YYEEEE. This CDR3 comprises 14 residues. V lost 5 bases, J lost 6 bases, and 12 bases lay in between. CDR3 in amino acids: CASRTGRVNSPLHF. CDR3 sequence (DNA): TGTGCCAGCAGAACCGGACGGGTTAATTCACCCCTCCACTTT.